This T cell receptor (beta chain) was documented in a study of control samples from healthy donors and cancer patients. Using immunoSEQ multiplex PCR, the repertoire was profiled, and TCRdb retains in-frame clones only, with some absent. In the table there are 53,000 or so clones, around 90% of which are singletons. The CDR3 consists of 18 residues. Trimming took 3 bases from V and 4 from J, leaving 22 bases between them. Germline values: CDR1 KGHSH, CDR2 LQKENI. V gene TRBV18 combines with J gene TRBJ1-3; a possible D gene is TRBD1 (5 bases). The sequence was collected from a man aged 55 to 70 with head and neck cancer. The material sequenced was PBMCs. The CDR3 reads CASSPQRGAGKGGNTIYF. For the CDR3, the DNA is TGTGCCAGCTCACCTCAAAGGGGAGCAGGGAAAGGAGGAAACACCATATATTTT.